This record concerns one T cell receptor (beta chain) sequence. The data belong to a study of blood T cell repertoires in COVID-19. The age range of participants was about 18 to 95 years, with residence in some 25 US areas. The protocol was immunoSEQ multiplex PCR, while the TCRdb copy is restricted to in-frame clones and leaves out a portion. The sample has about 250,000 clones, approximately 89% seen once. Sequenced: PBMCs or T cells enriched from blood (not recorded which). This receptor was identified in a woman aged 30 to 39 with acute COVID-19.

For the CDR3, the DNA is TGTGCCAGCAGTGCCGAACCAGGGGACGAGCAGTACTTC. It is translated as CASSAEPGDEQYF. J is TRBJ2-7 and V is TRBV28; weak D call: TRBD1 (6 bases). The CDR3 has 13 amino acids. Per the germline V gene, CDR1 is MDHEN and CDR2 is SYDVKM. The ends were cut back, 5 bases at V and 5 bases at J, with 13 bases in the middle.